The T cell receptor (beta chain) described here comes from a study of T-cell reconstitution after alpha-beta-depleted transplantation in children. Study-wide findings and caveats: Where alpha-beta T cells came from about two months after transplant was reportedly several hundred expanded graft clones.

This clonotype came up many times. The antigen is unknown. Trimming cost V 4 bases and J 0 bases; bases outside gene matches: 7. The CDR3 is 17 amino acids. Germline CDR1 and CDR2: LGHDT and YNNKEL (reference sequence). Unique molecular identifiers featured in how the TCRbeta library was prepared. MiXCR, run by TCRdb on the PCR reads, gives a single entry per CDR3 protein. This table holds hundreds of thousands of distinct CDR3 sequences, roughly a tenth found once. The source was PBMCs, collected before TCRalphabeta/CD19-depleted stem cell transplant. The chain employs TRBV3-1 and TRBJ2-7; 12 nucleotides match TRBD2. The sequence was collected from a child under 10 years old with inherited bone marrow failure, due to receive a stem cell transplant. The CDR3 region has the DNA TGTGCCAGCAGCCGGGGGGGACTAGCGGGTGACTCCTACGAGCAGTACTTC. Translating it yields CASSRGGLAGDSYEQYF.